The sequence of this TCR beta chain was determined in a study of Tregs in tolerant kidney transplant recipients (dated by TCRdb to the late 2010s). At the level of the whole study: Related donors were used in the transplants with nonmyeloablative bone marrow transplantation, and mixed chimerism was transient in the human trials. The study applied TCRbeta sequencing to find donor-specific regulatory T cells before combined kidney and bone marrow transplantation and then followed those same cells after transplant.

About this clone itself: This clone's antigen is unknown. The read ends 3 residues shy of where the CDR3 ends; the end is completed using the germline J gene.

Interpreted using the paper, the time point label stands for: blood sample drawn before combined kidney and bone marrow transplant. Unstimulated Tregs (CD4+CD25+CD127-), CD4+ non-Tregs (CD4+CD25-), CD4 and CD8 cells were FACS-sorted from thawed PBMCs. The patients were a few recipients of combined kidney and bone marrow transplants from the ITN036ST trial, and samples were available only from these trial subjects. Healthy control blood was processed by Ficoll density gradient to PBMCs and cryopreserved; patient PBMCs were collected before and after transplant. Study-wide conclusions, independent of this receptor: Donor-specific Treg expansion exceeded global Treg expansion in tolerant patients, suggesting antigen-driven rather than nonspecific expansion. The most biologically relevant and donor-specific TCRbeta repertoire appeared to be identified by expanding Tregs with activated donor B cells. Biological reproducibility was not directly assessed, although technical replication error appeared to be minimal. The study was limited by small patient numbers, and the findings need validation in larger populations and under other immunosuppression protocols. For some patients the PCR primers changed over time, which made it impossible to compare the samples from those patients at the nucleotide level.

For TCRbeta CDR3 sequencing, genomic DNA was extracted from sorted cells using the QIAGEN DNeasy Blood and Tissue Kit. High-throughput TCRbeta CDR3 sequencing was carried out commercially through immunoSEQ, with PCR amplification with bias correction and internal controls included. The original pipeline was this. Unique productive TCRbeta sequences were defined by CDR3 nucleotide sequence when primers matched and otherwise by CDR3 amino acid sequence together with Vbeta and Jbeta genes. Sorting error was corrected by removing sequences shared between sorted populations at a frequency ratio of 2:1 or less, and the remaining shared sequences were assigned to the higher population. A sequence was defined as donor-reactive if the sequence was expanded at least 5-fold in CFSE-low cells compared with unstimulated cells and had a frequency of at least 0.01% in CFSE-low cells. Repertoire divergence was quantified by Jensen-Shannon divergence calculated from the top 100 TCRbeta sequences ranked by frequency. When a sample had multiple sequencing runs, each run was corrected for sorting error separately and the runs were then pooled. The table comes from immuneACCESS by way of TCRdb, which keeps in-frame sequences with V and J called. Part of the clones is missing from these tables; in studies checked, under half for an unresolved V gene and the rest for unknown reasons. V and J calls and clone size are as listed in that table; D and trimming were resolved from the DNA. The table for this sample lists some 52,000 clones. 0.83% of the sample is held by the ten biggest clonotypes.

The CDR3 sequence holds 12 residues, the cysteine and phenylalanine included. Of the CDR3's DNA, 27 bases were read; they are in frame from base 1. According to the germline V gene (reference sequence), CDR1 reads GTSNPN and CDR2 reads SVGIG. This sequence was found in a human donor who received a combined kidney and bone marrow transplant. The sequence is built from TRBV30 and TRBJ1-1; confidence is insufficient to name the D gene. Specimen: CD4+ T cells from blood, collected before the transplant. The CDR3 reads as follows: CAWSVLVEEAFF. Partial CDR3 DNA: TGTGCCTGGAGTGTACTCGTAGAAGAA.